This T cell receptor (beta chain) was obtained from a study of blood T cell repertoires in COVID-19. Unmatched junction bases numbered 6, after V lost 1 base and J lost 2 bases. CDR3 length: 18 amino acids. In germline, CDR1 is LNHNV, CDR2 YYDKDF (reference sequence). Symptom resolution, clearance, or two negative PCRs marked donors in Cohort 3 as recovered. Sequencing used immunoSEQ multiplex PCR; TCRdb keeps in-frame clones, though not all of them. The sample has about 260,000 clones; around 90% are singletons. The source material was PBMCs or T cells enriched from blood (not recorded which). The chain is built from TRBV15 and TRBJ2-7, with TRBD2 matching over 15 bases. This receptor was identified in a woman aged 45-59 years who had recovered from COVID-19. CDR3 amino acids: CATSRAGTSGRPPYEQYF. CDR3 nucleotides: TGTGCCACCAGCAGAGCCGGGACTAGCGGGAGGCCCCCCTACGAGCAGTACTTC. Using reference TRBV15 and TRBJ2-7 for the parts outside the CDR3, the full variable domain is DAMVIQNPRYQVTQFGKPVTLSCSQTLNHNVMYWYQQKSSQAPKLLFHYYDKDFNNEADTPDNFQSRRPNTSFCFLDIRSPGLGDTAMYLCATSRAGTSGRPPYEQYFGPGTRLTVT.